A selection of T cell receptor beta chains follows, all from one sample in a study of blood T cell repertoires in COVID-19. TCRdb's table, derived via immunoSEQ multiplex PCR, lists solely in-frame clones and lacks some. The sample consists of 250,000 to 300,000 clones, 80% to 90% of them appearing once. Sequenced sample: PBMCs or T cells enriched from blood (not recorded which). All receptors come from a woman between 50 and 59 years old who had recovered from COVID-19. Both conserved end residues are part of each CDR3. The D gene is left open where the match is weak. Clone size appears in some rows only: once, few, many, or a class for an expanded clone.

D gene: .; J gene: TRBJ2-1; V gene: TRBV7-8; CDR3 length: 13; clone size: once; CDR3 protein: CASSLDRVNEQFF; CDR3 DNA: TGTGCCAGCAGCTTAGACAGGGTGAATGAGCAGTTCTTC
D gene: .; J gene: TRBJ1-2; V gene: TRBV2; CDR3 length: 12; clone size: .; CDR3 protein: CASSGSGYGYTF; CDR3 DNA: TGTGCCAGCAGTGGGTCGGGGTATGGCTACACCTTC
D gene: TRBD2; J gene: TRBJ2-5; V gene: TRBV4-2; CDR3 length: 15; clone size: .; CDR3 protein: CASRTGTSGQETQYF; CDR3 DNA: TGTGCCAGCAGAACCGGGACTAGCGGACAAGAGACCCAGTACTTC
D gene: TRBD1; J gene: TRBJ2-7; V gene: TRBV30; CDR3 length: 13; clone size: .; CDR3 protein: CAWAGQGAYEQYF; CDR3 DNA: TGTGCCTGGGCGGGACAGGGGGCCTACGAGCAGTACTTC
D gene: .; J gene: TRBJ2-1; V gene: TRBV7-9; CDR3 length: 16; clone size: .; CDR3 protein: CASSPRATRAYNEQFF; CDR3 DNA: TGTGCCAGCAGCCCCAGGGCGACTAGAGCCTACAATGAGCAGTTCTTC
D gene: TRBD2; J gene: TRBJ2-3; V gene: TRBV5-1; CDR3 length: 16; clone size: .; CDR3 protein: CASSLELAGNTDTQYF; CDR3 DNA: TGCGCCAGCAGCTTGGAACTAGCGGGGAACACAGATACGCAGTATTTT
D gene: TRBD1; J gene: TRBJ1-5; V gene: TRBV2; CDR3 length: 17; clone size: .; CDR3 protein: CASSELPGQGAYQPQHF; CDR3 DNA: TGTGCCAGCAGTGAACTCCCCGGACAGGGGGCCTATCAGCCCCAGCATTTT
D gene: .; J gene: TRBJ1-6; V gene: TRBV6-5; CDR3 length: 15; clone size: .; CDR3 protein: CASGNIAAYNSPLHF; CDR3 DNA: TGTGCCAGTGGTAACATAGCCGCCTATAATTCACCCCTCCACTTT
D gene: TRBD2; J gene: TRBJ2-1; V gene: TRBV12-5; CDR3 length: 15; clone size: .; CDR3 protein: CASGRAGVLWGEQFF; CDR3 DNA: TGTGCTAGTGGAAGGGCGGGAGTTTTGTGGGGTGAGCAGTTCTTC
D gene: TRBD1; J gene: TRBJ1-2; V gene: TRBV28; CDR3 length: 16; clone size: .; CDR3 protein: CASSFTIPGQGNGYTF; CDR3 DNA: TGTGCCAGCAGCTTCACGATTCCGGGACAGGGGAATGGCTACACCTTC
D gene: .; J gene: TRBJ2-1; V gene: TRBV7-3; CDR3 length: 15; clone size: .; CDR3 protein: CASSLTGGSYNEQFF; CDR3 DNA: TGTGCCAGCAGCCTGACAGGCGGTTCCTACAATGAGCAGTTCTTC
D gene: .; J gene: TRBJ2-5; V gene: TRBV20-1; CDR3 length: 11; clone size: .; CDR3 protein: CSASVRETQYF; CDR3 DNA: TGCAGTGCTTCTGTTCGGGAGACCCAGTACTTC
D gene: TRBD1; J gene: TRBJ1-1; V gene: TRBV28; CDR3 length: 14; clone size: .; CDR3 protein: CASSTSRQGIRAFF; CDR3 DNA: TGTGCCAGCAGCACTTCTAGACAGGGGATCAGAGCTTTCTTT
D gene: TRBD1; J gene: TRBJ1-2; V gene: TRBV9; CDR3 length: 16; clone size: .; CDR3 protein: CASSLGQSLANYGYTF; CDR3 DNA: TGTGCCAGCAGCCTGGGACAGTCCCTAGCTAACTATGGCTACACCTTC